A single T cell receptor beta chain is shown here with its context. Its antigen is not identified. An Oncomine TCR Beta short-read assay was used to sequence the DNA from cultured CD4+ T cells. TCRdb redid the calling of the PCR reads with MiXCR, one entry per CDR3 protein. The data hold more than 14,000 distinct CDR3 sequences, with 48% observed a single time. The treatment here: roughly ten-day PBMC culture with coronavirus spike peptide pools or control peptides (ViraFEST assay). The sample comes from a study of vaccination and CD4 T cells after COVID-19. As for the study in general: In the convalescent cohort, there were six males and four females, two of them Hispanic.

The V gene lost 5 bases and the J gene lost 2 bases, with 5 bases spanning the gap. The germline V gene has CDR1 SGHTA and CDR2 FQGNSA. CDR3 size: 12 residues. The sample taken for sequencing was CD4+ T cells from blood, cultured in vitro. This TCR derives from a human donor who had recovered from COVID-19. The V and J genes are TRBV7-2 and TRBJ2-3; no clear D gene. The CDR3 is CASSPYTDTQYF. In DNA form, the CDR3 reads TGTGCCAGCAGCCCCTACACAGATACGCAGTATTTT.